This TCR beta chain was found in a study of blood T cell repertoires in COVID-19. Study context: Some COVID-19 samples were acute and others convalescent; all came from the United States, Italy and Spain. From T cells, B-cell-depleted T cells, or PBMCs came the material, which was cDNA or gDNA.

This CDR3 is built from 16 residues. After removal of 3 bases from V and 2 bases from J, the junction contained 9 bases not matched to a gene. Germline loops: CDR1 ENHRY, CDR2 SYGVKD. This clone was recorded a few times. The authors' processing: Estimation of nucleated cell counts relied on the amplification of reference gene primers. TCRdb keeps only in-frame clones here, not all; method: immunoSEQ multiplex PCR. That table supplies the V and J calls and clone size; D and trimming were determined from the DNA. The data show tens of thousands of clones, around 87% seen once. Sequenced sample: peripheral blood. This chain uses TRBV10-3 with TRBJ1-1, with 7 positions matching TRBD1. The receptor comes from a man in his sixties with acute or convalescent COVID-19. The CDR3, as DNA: TGTGCCATCAGTGAAAATGCGGGACAGCTAAACACTGAAGCTTTCTTT. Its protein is CAISENAGQLNTEAFF.